The source of this TCR beta chain is a study of CXCR3-negative and CXCR3-positive naive CD8 T cells (dated by TCRdb to between 2018 and 2020). In the study overall: In total, about 150 million TRB reads were obtained, or roughly 1.5 +/- 0.3 million reads per library. Diversity and physicochemical repertoire analyses covered 10 to 11 donors pooled from two independent experiments. Naive subsets from 5 donors and memory cells from 3 donors were included in the TRBV-TRBJ cluster analysis.

The CDR3 runs 15 amino acids, cysteine and phenylalanine included. No DNA was logged. In the germline V gene, CDR1 corresponds to SGHNT and CDR2 to YENEEA. Each CD8+ T cell subset was flow-sorted in triplicate, with fewer than 350,000 cells per subset placed directly into RLT lysis buffer. To keep memory contaminants out, a stringent definition of naive CD8+ T cells was applied: CD45RO-CCR7+CD27+CD95-. Using standard density gradient centrifugation, peripheral blood mononuclear cells were isolated from buffy coats. Naive CXCR3-negative and CXCR3-positive CD8+ T cells were flow-sorted on a FACSAria III. Total RNA was extracted from sorted cells using an RNeasy Mini Kit. Sequencing used a NextSeq 550. The Human TCR Profiling Kit (MiLaboratory) was used to prepare UMI-labeled 5' RACE TRB cDNA libraries. The full amount of extracted RNA was used for cDNA synthesis, and the full amount of resulting cDNA was used for PCR amplification. Libraries were prepared in parallel using an identical number of PCR cycles. Per the original workflow: MIGEC and MiXCR extracted about 48,000 +/- 9,800 unique UMI-labeled TRB cDNA molecules per library, requiring at least two reads per UMI. Each library averaged about 40,000 +/- 10,000 functional in-frame TRB CDR3 nucleotide clonotypes without stop codons. After downsampling to 5000 UMI-labeled TRB molecules per sample, diversity metrics, including normalized Shannon-Wiener and Chao1, were computed in VDJtools. Clonotype-size-weighted physicochemical properties of the central five CDR3 residues (interaction energy, strength, volume and Kidera factor 4) were computed in VDJtools. Following reprocessing of the reads by TCRdb, the data hold one row per CDR3 protein sequence and no DNA is available. The V and J calls come from TCRdb's annotation, not from the publication. This sample's clone table shows about 63,000 distinct CDR3 sequences. Jointly, the top ten make up 4% to 5.5% of the sample.

On this clonotype itself: What antigen it recognizes has not been identified.

The study at large found these results: Because surface CD5, which has been linked to self-reactivity in mice, was comparable between naive subsets, TCR interaction strength was also inferred from TRB CDR3 physicochemical properties. Freshly isolated PBMCs were used for most assays because CXCR3 expression partially decreased after cryopreservation. Within the same donor, TRBV-TRBJ usage looked similar between naive CXCR3-negative and CXCR3-positive cells, but memory cells had distinct patterns. TRB CDR3s from CXCR3-positive naive cells showed higher hydrophobicity (lower Kidera factor 4), lower energy, and higher strength and volume indices than CXCR3-negative naive cells. Comparably high repertoire diversity was found in both naive subsets, whereas much lower repertoire diversity was found in memory CD8+ T cells.

The chain is made from TRBV11-3 and TRBJ2-1; the TRBD1 assignment by TCRdb is unverifiable without DNA. This receptor was taken from a human donor in good health. Some clones in this sample may be carry-over from other donors' samples. Material for sequencing was naive CXCR3+ CD8+ T cells from blood. The cell subset or site label here, explained by the study, means: CD45RO-CCR7+CD27+CD95- naive CD8+ T cells expressing CXCR3 (TNR3+). The CDR3 amino acid sequence is: CASSPESGQYNEQFF.